The 15 T cell receptor beta chains below were found in one sample sequenced in a study of cytomegalovirus exposure and HLA in healthy donors. This table comes from immunoSEQ multiplex PCR, and its TCRdb copy is limited to in-frame clones, with some not included. The data show around 180,000 clones, with roughly 82% seen just once and 1.4% to 1.5% held by the top ten. The material sequenced was PBMCs. All receptors come from a woman aged 18-30 years in good health and CMV-seronegative.

This chain links TRBV7-9 with TRBJ2-5; D is possibly TRBD1 (5 bases). Germline lookup yields CDR1 SEHNR and CDR2 FQNEAQ (reference sequence). CDR3 length: 14 residues. Trimming removed 4 bases at V and 1 base at J, with 10 bases between. The CDR3: CASSSRVSQETQYF. As DNA, the CDR3 is TGTGCCAGCAGCTCCAGGGTTAGCCAAGAGACCCAGTACTTC.

Only a few counts were recorded for this clone. V is TRBV10-3 and J is TRBJ2-3, with 9 positions matching TRBD1. CDR3 length equals 16 residues. V gave up 0 bases and J gave up 6 bases; unmatched junction bases: 7. The germline V gene encodes CDR1 ENHRY and CDR2 SYGVKD. CDR3 loop: CAISESSDRGIDTQYF. For the CDR3, the DNA is TGTGCCATCAGTGAGTCTTCCGACAGGGGGATTGATACGCAGTATTTT.

The chain has TRBV6-6 and TRBJ1-3; D is unclear. This CDR3 region has 13 residues. Germline assignment: CDR1 MNHNY and CDR2 SVGAGI (reference sequence). Trimming removed 4 bases from V and 4 bases from J, with 8 bases in between. Here the CDR3 DNA reads TGTGCCAGCAGTTCTCACACGGGAAACACCATATATTTT. Translated, it gives CASSSHTGNTIYF.

The rearrangement links TRBV6-5 to TRBJ2-7; D may be TRBD2 (5 bases). From germline, CDR1 is MNHEY and CDR2 SVGAGI. The V gene lost 5 bases and the J gene lost 7 bases, with 12 bases spanning the gap. The CDR3 spans 12 residues. The chain's CDR3 is CASSRAPGEQYF. In DNA form, the CDR3 reads TGTGCCAGCAGTCGGGCCCCGGGGGAGCAGTACTTC.

The gene calls are TRBV5-1 and TRBJ2-3, with D perhaps matching TRBD2 (7 bases). The CDR3 contains 17 residues. The germline gives CDR1 SGHRS, CDR2 YFSETQ. Trimming took 1 base from V and 1 from J, leaving 16 bases between them. CDR3 DNA sequence: TGCGCCAGCAGCTTGCCCCCGGGGGGCGGGGGCACAGATACGCAGTATTTT. It is translated as CASSLPPGGGGTDTQYF.

The chain uses TRBV6-5 and TRBJ2-7, with 7 bases matching TRBD2. The germline V gene has CDR1 MNHEY and CDR2 SVGAGI. The CDR3 is 14 amino acids. V trimming: 7 bases; J trimming: 0 bases; junction bases outside the gene matches: 6. The CDR3 loop reads CASKPLASSYEQYF. CDR3 sequence (DNA): TGTGCCAGCAAACCACTAGCGAGCTCCTACGAGCAGTACTTC.

This clone showed up just once. The V and J genes are TRBV12-5 and TRBJ2-2; the match to TRBD1 covers 10 bases. Trimming took 5 bases from V and 4 from J; bases not matched to a gene: 7. Germline values: CDR1 LGHNT, CDR2 FRNRAP. There are 16 residues in the CDR3. The CDR3 bases are TGTGCTAGTGGTATGTCCGGGACAGGGGCCACCGGGGAGCTGTTTTTT. Encoded protein: CASGMSGTGATGELFF.

V and J are TRBV12-5 and TRBJ2-5; 13 positions agree with TRBD2. In germline, CDR1 is LGHNT, CDR2 FRNRAP. CDR3 size: 21 residues. With 2 bases clipped from V and 0 bases from J, the junction kept 15 bases outside the gene matches. The DNA of the CDR3 is TGTGCTAGTGGTTTGACGCGCAGTACTAGCGGGAGGGATTGGTACCAAGAGACCCAGTACTTC. Its translation: CASGLTRSTSGRDWYQETQYF.

The V call is TRBV7-6, the J call TRBJ2-2; 8 nucleotides agree with TRBD2. The CDR3 is 15 amino acids. J was trimmed by 6 bases and V by 5 bases; bases with no gene match: 8. Germline CDR1 and CDR2: SGHVS and FNYEAQ. In DNA, the CDR3 is TGTGCCAGCAGCCGGACGGGAGGGGTTCCCGGGGAGCTGTTTTTT. Encoded protein: CASSRTGGVPGELFF.

This clone was counted a few times. Compared with germline, one end of the junction differs, possibly owing to a read error. The gene calls are TRBV20-1 and TRBJ1-2, with a possible D match to TRBD1 (5 bases). This CDR3 is built from 11 residues. Looked up from germline, CDR1 is DFQATT and CDR2 is SNEGSKA (reference sequence). The CDR3 nucleotides are TGCAGTGCTAGACAGGGAGGTCCCGTGGACTTC. Translation: CSARQGGPVDF.

The chain uses TRBV9 and TRBJ2-1; possibly TRBD2 for D (6 bases). V was pared by 0 bases and J by 3 bases, with 16 bases between. Looked up from germline, CDR1 is SGDLS and CDR2 is YYNGEE. The CDR3 covers 17 residues. CDR3 residues: CASSVVGSGGIYNEQFF. Written as DNA, the CDR3 is TGTGCCAGCAGCGTAGTCGGTTCGGGCGGGATCTACAATGAGCAGTTCTTC.

V gene TRBV10-2 combines with J gene TRBJ2-7; 8 positions match TRBD2. This CDR3 is 20 amino acids long. CDR1 and CDR2 (germline): WSHSY, SAAADI. The trim removed 3 bases at V and 2 bases at J, leaving 21 bases unmatched. The CDR3 sequence: CASSDRGQQVIAGNPYEQYF. The CDR3 DNA follows: TGCGCCAGCAGTGACCGAGGACAGCAGGTGATAGCGGGGAATCCCTACGAGCAGTACTTC.

CDR3 DNA: TGTGCCAGCAGTGATGGGCGGGACAGGGTCTTGGGCACTGAAGCTTTCTTT. Protein sequence: CASSDGRDRVLGTEAFF. V and J are TRBV2 and TRBJ1-1; 9 nucleotides align to TRBD1. The V and J ends lost 3 bases and 4 bases, in that order; junction bases with no gene match: 12. Germline V gene sequence: CDR1 SNHLY, CDR2 FYNNEI. CDR3 length equals 17 residues.

This rearrangement joins TRBV10-3 to TRBJ1-2, with 9 bases identical to TRBD1. The V and J ends lost 2 bases and 8 bases, in that order; junction bases with no gene match: 9. The germline gives CDR1 ENHRY, CDR2 SYGVKD. This CDR3 spans 15 amino acids. The CDR3 DNA sequence: TGTGCCATCAGTGAGACTGGGACAGGGCTCGGGGGCTACACCTTC. This encodes CAISETGTGLGGYTF.

This sequence joins TRBV6-4 and TRBJ2-2, with D maybe TRBD1 (5 bases). Germline-derived CDR1 and CDR2 are MRHNA and SNTAGT. The V and J ends lost 3 bases and 5 bases respectively, with 13 bases between them. CDR3 size: 15 residues. In DNA form, the CDR3 reads TGTGCCAGCAGTGAAGGTGCCAGGGAAACCGGGGAGCTGTTTTTT. It translates to CASSEGARETGELFF.